Sequencing of this T cell receptor (beta chain) was carried out in a study of beta chain features in type 1 diabetes. Expressed TCRB transcripts got sequenced, as all isolated RNA was reverse transcribed. Here immunoSEQ multiplex PCR was the method, and the copy in TCRdb shows in-frame clones only, minus some. The sample carries about 160,000 clones, over 6% recorded once. Germline assignment: CDR1 LNHDA and CDR2 SQIVND (reference sequence). This CDR3 has 14 residues. V shed 5 bases and J shed 1 base, with 11 bases lying between them. Points on this clone: What it recognizes is unknown.

The study's findings and limits: Moderate but significant shortening of TCRB CDR3s was recorded in all four CD4+ subsets from Type 1 diabetes patients.

The source is a man aged 18 to 29 with type 1 diabetes. Material: central memory CD4+ T cells from blood. V is TRBV19 and J is TRBJ1-1, with TRBD1 as a possible D gene (6 bases). For the CDR3, the DNA is TGTGCCAGTAGTGTGTACAGGGCGAACACTGAAGCTTTCTTT. The encoded protein is CASSVYRANTEAFF.